This T cell receptor (beta chain) is from a study of vaccination effects on CD4 cells after COVID-19. Study-level findings and limits: Whether induced by infection or by vaccine, clones showed marked clonal contraction late after vaccination. Healthy vaccinees' vaccine-induced clones included only 1 of 255 that recognized common cold coronaviruses.

To note about this clone: The antigen is not known.

Here immunoSEQ multiplex PCR was the method, and the copy in TCRdb shows in-frame clones only, minus some. The sample has around 60,000 clones, around 78% seen once. The germline gives CDR1 LNHDA, CDR2 SQIVND (reference sequence). The CDR3 loop spans 16 amino acids. V was shortened by 0 bases and J by 1 base, with 7 bases between the two germline ends. After expansion with viral peptide pools in the ViraFEST assay, antigen-specific CD4+ T cells were sequenced. Culturing for roughly 10 days preceded CD4+ T cell isolation. Every participant took two doses of the BNT162b2 or mRNA-1273 vaccine. The source was CD4+ T cells from PBMCs cultured with HCoV-229E spike peptides, collected after COVID-19 vaccination. The rearrangement joins TRBV19 to TRBJ1-6, with D perhaps matching TRBD1 (5 bases). This TCR was sampled from a human donor who received a COVID-19 vaccine. The CDR3 protein is CASSIEQGSYNSPLHF. CDR3 bases: TGTGCCAGTAGTATAGAGCAGGGATCCTATAATTCACCCCTCCACTTT.